Each of the 22 T cell receptor beta chains below was sequenced from the same sample in a study of shared clonotypes between healthy human individuals. The naive CD8 subset, CD45RO-negative cells positively selected for CCR7, excluded terminally differentiated effector memory CD45RA+ cells. The table came from immunoSEQ multiplex PCR; TCRdb's copy has only in-frame clones and leaves some out. The data hold about 600,000 clones, with roughly 98% observed a single time. Sequencing was done on a sample of naive CD8+ T cells sorted from blood. The receptors shown here come from a young man in good health.

The chain employs TRBV5-4 and TRBJ2-7, with 7 bases lining up with TRBD1. CDR1 and CDR2 from the germline V gene are SGHNT and YYREEE (reference sequence). V shed 4 bases, J shed 6 bases, and the junction held 10 bases outside the gene matches. The CDR3 runs 14 residues. The CDR3 DNA reads TGTGCCAGCAGCCCGGAGTCAGGGGGTATCGAGCAGTACTTC. It yields the protein CASSPESGGIEQYF.

J is TRBJ1-5 and V is TRBV27; no clear D gene. In germline, CDR1 is MNHEY, CDR2 SMNVEV (reference sequence). The V end lost 4 bases, the J end lost 3 bases, and 13 bases lay between the germline ends. This CDR3 is built from 15 residues. CDR3 nucleotides: TGTGCCAGCAGTTCGGGGATAGGCCCCAATCAGCCCCAGCATTTT. Translating gives CASSSGIGPNQPQHF.

V gene TRBV2 combines with J gene TRBJ2-3, with 10 bases matching TRBD2. Trimming cost V 10 bases and J 5 bases; bases outside gene matches: 12. The germline gives CDR1 SNHLY, CDR2 FYNNEI. The CDR3 is 15 residues long. The CDR3 bases are TGTGCCACACCGTCGAGTAGCGGGAGGAAAGATACGCAGTATTTT. This sequence encodes CATPSSSGRKDTQYF.

V usage is TRBV5-1 and J usage is TRBJ2-7, with a weak D call TRBD1 (5 bases). The CDR3 is made up of 15 amino acids. Germline V lookup: CDR1 SGHRS, CDR2 YFSETQ. Trimming stripped 0 bases from V and 3 bases from J, with 13 bases between. CDR3 coding DNA: TGCGCCAGCAGCTTGGGGACAACAGCTTTCTACGAGCAGTACTTC. It codes for CASSLGTTAFYEQYF. Full variable domain (outside the CDR3, taken from reference TRBV5-1 and TRBJ2-7): KAGVTQTPRYLIKTRGQQVTLSCSPISGHRSVSWYQQTPGQGLQFLFEYFSETQRNKGNFPGRFSGRQFSNSRSEMNVSTLELGDSALYLCASSLGTTAFYEQYFGPGTRLTVT.

V usage is TRBV5-4 and J usage is TRBJ2-1; TRBD1 matches 11 bases. The CDR3 has 14 amino acids. Trimming removed 3 bases from V and 8 bases from J; junction bases left unmatched: 4. The V gene's germline CDR1 is SGHNT and CDR2 YYREEE (reference sequence). CDR3: CASSSRDRGDEQFF. The CDR3 DNA is TGTGCCAGCAGCTCCCGGGACAGGGGGGATGAGCAGTTCTTC. The complete variable domain, with remaining parts taken from reference TRBV5-4 and TRBJ2-1, reads ETGVTQSPTHLIKTRGQQVTLRCSSQSGHNTVSWYQQALGQGPQFIFQYYREEENGRGNFPPRFSGLQFPNYSSELNVNALELDDSALYLCASSSRDRGDEQFFGPGTRLTVL.

CDR3 sequence: CASSRTGTYEQYF. Here the CDR3 DNA reads TGTGCCAGCAGTCGGACAGGGACCTACGAGCAGTACTTC. The J gene is TRBJ2-7, the V gene TRBV6-1; 8 bases map to TRBD1. CDR1 is MNHNS and CDR2 is SASEGT in the germline V gene. This CDR3 is 13 amino acids long. Unmatched junction bases numbered 2, after V lost 5 bases and J lost 2 bases.

V is TRBV10-1 and J is TRBJ2-1; tentative D call: TRBD1 (6 bases). CDR3 length equals 18 residues. V lost 0 bases, J lost 15 bases, and 30 bases lay in between. In germline, CDR1 is WNHNN, CDR2 SYGVQD (reference sequence). This CDR3 reads CASSESIGSESLGGVRFF. In DNA, the CDR3 is TGCGCCAGCAGTGAGTCGATCGGGTCGGAGTCCCTAGGGGGAGTTCGGTTCTTC.

In DNA, the CDR3 is TGTGCCAGCAGCCCGCGACAGTCCCAAGAGACCCAGTACTTC. This codes for CASSPRQSQETQYF. The V call is TRBV7-9, the J call TRBJ2-5; perhaps TRBD1 as D (5 bases). V dropped 5 bases and J dropped 1 base, with 11 bases sitting between them. Germline V lookup: CDR1 SEHNR, CDR2 FQNEAQ (reference sequence). The CDR3 has 14 residues. Filled out from reference TRBV7-9 and TRBJ2-5, the complete variable domain reads DTGVSQNPRHKITKRGQNVTFRCDPISEHNRLYWYRQTLGQGPEFLTYFQNEAQLEKSRLLSDRFSAERPKGSFSTLEIQRTEQGDSAMYLCASSPRQSQETQYFGPGTRLLVL.

The rearrangement uses TRBV11-2 and TRBJ1-4, with no clear D. The germline gives CDR1 SGHAT, CDR2 FQNNGV. Trimming removed 2 bases at V and 8 bases at J, with 18 bases between. The CDR3 consists of 16 residues. CDR3 amino acids: CASSLLRLDSGEKLFF. The CDR3 DNA is TGTGCCAGCAGCTTATTGCGGCTCGACTCTGGAGAAAAACTGTTTTTT.

The rearrangement uses TRBV9 and TRBJ2-1, with D unclear. Germline V gives CDR1 SGDLS, CDR2 YYNGEE. The CDR3 totals 13 residues. The germline V and J ends were trimmed by 4 bases and 10 bases, with 15 bases remaining between them. In nucleotides, the CDR3 is TGTGCCAGCAGCCCCCGGGCCGCAGGAGAGCAGTTCTTC. It codes for CASSPRAAGEQFF.

The chain carries TRBV29-1 and TRBJ2-7, with a possible D match to TRBD2 (5 bases). The germline V gene encodes CDR1 SQVTM and CDR2 ANQGSEA. This CDR3 has 15 residues. V lost 0 bases and J 1 base, leaving 13 bases between the germline ends. The CDR3 region is CSVEDRGGDSYEQYF. The CDR3 DNA reads as TGCAGCGTTGAAGATCGGGGTGGGGATTCCTACGAGCAGTACTTC.

J is TRBJ2-3 and V is TRBV7-9; D perhaps matches TRBD2 (6 bases). Germline-derived CDR1 and CDR2 are SEHNR and FQNEAQ (reference sequence). The CDR3 contains 16 residues. The ends were cut back, 5 bases at V and 6 bases at J, with 21 bases in the middle. The CDR3 coding sequence is TGTGCCAGCAGCACCACCGGGACTGGGAGGTGGGATACGCAGTATTTT. Residues: CASSTTGTGRWDTQYF. Full variable domain (rest looked up from reference TRBV7-9 and TRBJ2-3): DTGVSQNPRHKITKRGQNVTFRCDPISEHNRLYWYRQTLGQGPEFLTYFQNEAQLEKSRLLSDRFSAERPKGSFSTLEIQRTEQGDSAMYLCASSTTGTGRWDTQYFGPGTRLTVL.

This clone has a single count. V and J are TRBV7-6 and TRBJ1-1; unclear D gene. CDR1 and CDR2 (germline): SGHVS, FNYEAQ. The CDR3 loop spans 12 amino acids. The ends were cut back, 5 bases at V and 0 bases at J, with 4 bases in the middle. CDR3 region: CASSHLNTEAFF. In nucleotides, the CDR3 is TGTGCCAGCAGCCATCTGAACACTGAAGCTTTCTTT.

The chain joins TRBV7-6 to TRBJ1-5; TRBD1 matches at 10 bases. V lost 2 bases to trimming and J lost 6 bases; unmatched junction nucleotides: 7. Germline loops: CDR1 SGHVS, CDR2 FNYEAQ. This CDR3 comprises 16 residues. In DNA form, the CDR3 reads TGTGCCAGCAGCTTAAGCCCGGGACAGGGGATTCAGCCCCAGCATTTT. The encoded protein is CASSLSPGQGIQPQHF.

This chain uses TRBV27 with TRBJ2-7; D remains unclear. The CDR3 covers 13 residues. Germline loops: CDR1 MNHEY, CDR2 SMNVEV (reference sequence). V was cut by 5 bases and J by 3 bases, with 11 bases left in between. The CDR3 DNA is TGTGCCAGCAGTCCCGGTAGCCTCTACGAGCAGTACTTC. Amino acids: CASSPGSLYEQYF.

V gene TRBV6-1 combines with J gene TRBJ2-7, with TRBD2 identical over 7 bases. The CDR3 sequence is 11 residues long. V lost 9 bases to trimming and J lost 6 bases; unmatched junction nucleotides: 5. The germline V gene encodes CDR1 MNHNS and CDR2 SASEGT. The CDR3 DNA sequence: TGTGCCAGTCCGGGAGGACCCGAGCAGTACTTC. As protein: CASPGGPEQYF.

The chain employs TRBV28 and TRBJ2-5; 12 bases map to TRBD2. CDR3 size: 14 residues. CDR1 and CDR2 (germline): MDHEN, SYDVKM. The V and J ends lost 7 bases and 5 bases, in that order; junction bases with no gene match: 5. The CDR3 nucleotides read TGTGCCAGCACTAGCGGGAGGGCCGATGAGACCCAGTACTTC. Translating it yields CASTSGRADETQYF.

The V gene is TRBV7-9, the J gene TRBJ2-1; 10 bases fit TRBD2. V trimming: 3 bases; J trimming: 5 bases; junction bases outside the gene matches: 7. This CDR3 comprises 16 residues. CDR1 and CDR2 from the germline V gene are SEHNR and FQNEAQ (reference sequence). CDR3 DNA sequence: TGTGCCAGCAGCTTGACTATGGGACTAGCGCACAATGAGCAGTTCTTC. Its protein is CASSLTMGLAHNEQFF.

The J gene is TRBJ2-3, the V gene TRBV11-2; the match to TRBD2 covers 13 bases. V dropped 4 bases and J dropped 2; count of bases not matched to a gene: 6. The CDR3 loop spans 17 amino acids. The germline V gene has CDR1 SGHAT and CDR2 FQNNGV. In DNA, the CDR3 is TGTGCCAGCAGCTCCCGGACTAGCGGGAGTCTCACAGATACGCAGTATTTT. Its protein is CASSSRTSGSLTDTQYF. The whole variable domain, remainder taken from reference TRBV11-2 and TRBJ2-3, is EAGVAQSPRYKIIEKRQSVAFWCNPISGHATLYWYQQILGQGPKLLIQFQNNGVVDDSQLPKDRFSAERLKGVDSTLKIQPAKLEDSAVYLCASSSRTSGSLTDTQYFGPGTRLTVL.

The V and J genes are TRBV6-1 and TRBJ1-1; no clear D. The ends were cut back, 3 bases at V and 0 bases at J, with 14 bases in the middle. This CDR3 has 16 residues. Germline V CDR1 and CDR2: MNHNS, SASEGT. In DNA form, the CDR3 reads TGTGCCAGCAGTGATGGAGACCGTTACATGAACACTGAAGCTTTCTTT. This translates into CASSDGDRYMNTEAFF.

This clone was observed a single time. The chain couples TRBV19 to TRBJ2-1; 7 nucleotides agree with TRBD1. The CDR3 extends over 15 amino acids. Germline V gene sequence: CDR1 LNHDA, CDR2 SQIVND (reference sequence). With V trimmed by 3 bases and J by 9 bases, 11 bases remained unmatched. As DNA, the CDR3 is TGTGCCAGTAGTATCTTACAGGGGATCTCTAGTGAGCAGTTCTTC. It codes for CASSILQGISSEQFF.

The gene calls are TRBV7-9 and TRBJ2-7; D not resolved. Germline lookup yields CDR1 SEHNR and CDR2 FQNEAQ (reference sequence). This CDR3 contains 14 residues. V was pared by 4 bases and J by 1 base, with 11 bases between. CDR3 DNA sequence: TGTGCCAGCAGCTCACCCCTCAGGTCCTACGAGCAGTACTTC. Protein product: CASSSPLRSYEQYF. Variable domain in full (rest from reference TRBV7-9 and TRBJ2-7): DTGVSQNPRHKITKRGQNVTFRCDPISEHNRLYWYRQTLGQGPEFLTYFQNEAQLEKSRLLSDRFSAERPKGSFSTLEIQRTEQGDSAMYLCASSSPLRSYEQYFGPGTRLTVT.